A single sample gave rise to the 23 T cell receptor beta chains below, sequenced in a study of blood T cell repertoires in COVID-19. TCRdb's copy holds only in-frame clones and misses some; the assay was immunoSEQ multiplex PCR. Of some 190,000 clones detected, about 76% appear once; the ten largest clones hold roughly 9.4%. Material: peripheral blood. The receptors were gathered from a woman aged 50 to 65 with active or convalescent COVID-19.

This chain links TRBV18 with TRBJ2-2; D ambiguous. The CDR3 is made up of 14 amino acids. Per germline, CDR1 KGHSH and CDR2 LQKENI. Trimming shortened V by 1 base and J by 0 bases, and 3 bases separated the two germline ends. The CDR3 loop reads CASSPLANTGELFF. CDR3 in DNA: TGTGCCAGCTCACCACTAGCGAACACCGGGGAGCTGTTTTTT.

This chain joins TRBV19 and TRBJ2-3; 7 nucleotides agree with TRBD1. The trim removed 3 bases at V and 0 bases at J, leaving 6 bases unmatched. The CDR3 is made up of 16 amino acids. CDR1 and CDR2 (germline): LNHDA, SQIVND (reference sequence). Here the CDR3 reads CASSISGQASTDTQYF. DNA for the CDR3: TGTGCCAGTAGTATTAGTGGACAGGCGAGCACAGATACGCAGTATTTT.

This chain links TRBV6-1 with TRBJ2-4; weak D call: TRBD1 (6 bases). Trimming removed 7 bases from V and 11 bases from J, with 18 bases in between. The CDR3 contains 13 residues. Germline V gene sequence: CDR1 MNHNS, CDR2 SASEGT. The CDR3 reads CASNSRRQAFQYF. For the CDR3, the DNA is TGTGCCAGCAATTCAAGGCGACAGGCTTTTCAGTACTTC.

V gene TRBV7-9 combines with J gene TRBJ2-2, with unresolved D. The CDR3 covers 12 residues. V was pared by 4 bases and J by 2 bases, with 2 bases between. Germline CDR1 is SEHNR and CDR2 is FQNEAQ (reference sequence). The chain's CDR3 is CASSSNTGELFF. DNA of the CDR3: TGTGCCAGCAGCTCAAACACCGGGGAGCTGTTTTTT.

This clone was seen only a few times. The V call is TRBV12-5, the J call TRBJ1-5; a possible D gene is TRBD1 (6 bases). Trimming stripped 6 bases from V and 5 bases from J, with 14 bases between. The CDR3 consists of 14 residues. Germline-derived CDR1 and CDR2 are LGHNT and FRNRAP. The CDR3 spells CASGLGTSHQPQHF. The CDR3 nucleotides read TGTGCTAGTGGCCTCGGGACATCCCATCAGCCCCAGCATTTT.

The J gene is TRBJ1-5, the V gene TRBV3-1 (or the pseudogene TRBV3-2), with 10 bases fitting TRBD1. V trimming: 2 bases; J trimming: 5 bases; junction bases outside the gene matches: 12. The germline CDR1 and CDR2 sequences are LGHDT and YNNKEL (reference sequence). This CDR3 is 18 amino acids long. The CDR3 coding sequence is TGTGCCAGCAGCCAAAAGGTGACAGGGGGCAGGAAGGATCAGCCCCAGCATTTT. This encodes CASSQKVTGGRKDQPQHF.

This clone was counted once. One end of the junction fails to match germline, which may point to a read error. J is TRBJ2-5 and V is TRBV6-2 or TRBV6-3; D is perhaps TRBD2 (7 bases). This CDR3 is built from 16 residues. CDR1 is MNHEY, CDR2 SVGEGT, per germline. CDR3 bases: TGTGCCAGCAGTTACCATCGGACTGGAGGGGGGGAGACCCAGCACTTC. Translating it yields CASSYHRTGGGETQHF.

This clone was recorded once. The genes are TRBV6-5 and TRBJ2-1, with a possible D match to TRBD2 (6 bases). Deletions cut 7 bases from V and 3 bases from J, with 16 bases between. CDR1 and CDR2 from the germline V gene are MNHEY and SVGAGI. The CDR3 is made up of 15 amino acids. The CDR3 bases are TGTGCCAGCACCTTCGGGCTAGCGAGCTACAATGAGCAGTTCTTC. Translated: CASTFGLASYNEQFF.

The sample holds one count of this clone. Other DNA sequences from this sample encode an identical CDR3 as well. The chain couples TRBV4-3 to TRBJ2-3, with 10 nucleotides matching TRBD2. Germline lookup yields CDR1 LGHNA and CDR2 YSLEER. This CDR3 contains 17 residues. V lost 3 bases to trimming and J lost 0 bases; unmatched junction nucleotides: 6. CDR3 protein: CASSQDIAGGSTDTQYF. CDR3 sequence (DNA): TGCGCCAGCAGCCAGGACATAGCGGGGGGAAGCACAGATACGCAGTATTTT.

V usage is TRBV28 and J usage is TRBJ1-1; 7 nucleotides match TRBD1. This CDR3 is built from 14 residues. With 7 bases clipped from V and 4 bases from J, the junction kept 9 bases outside the gene matches. Germline CDR1 MDHEN, CDR2 SYDVKM. CDR3 nucleotides: TGTGCCAGCAAGACGACAGGGTTGATCACTGAAGCTTTCTTT. This encodes CASKTTGLITEAFF.

The sample holds a few counts of this clone. The chain uses TRBV7-9 and TRBJ2-2, with 10 bases aligning to TRBD1. This CDR3 spans 15 amino acids. The germline V gene encodes CDR1 SEHNR and CDR2 FQNEAQ (reference sequence). Trimming at V came to 5 bases and at J to 6 bases, leaving 6 bases not matched to a gene. The CDR3 nucleotides are TGTGCCAGCAGCACTTGGACAGGGGGGTCCGGGGAGCTGTTTTTT. Its translation is CASSTWTGGSGELFF.

J is TRBJ2-1 and V is TRBV7-9, with 7 bases that match TRBD1. The V gene's germline CDR1 is SEHNR and CDR2 FQNEAQ (reference sequence). The V and J ends lost 4 bases and 7 bases, in that order; junction bases with no gene match: 7. The length of the CDR3 is 14 residues. CDR3 nucleotides: TGTGCCAGCAGCTCACGACAGGGAACAAATGAGCAGTTCTTC. Translating gives CASSSRQGTNEQFF.

The V call is TRBV29-1, the J call TRBJ2-3; D unresolved. With 4 bases removed from V and 3 bases from J, the gap between germline ends came to 8 bases. This CDR3 has 12 residues. Looked up from germline, CDR1 is SQVTM and CDR2 is ANQGSEA. The CDR3 DNA reads TGCAGCGTTGGGTCCGGGACAGATACGCAGTATTTT. Protein sequence: CSVGSGTDTQYF.

The rearrangement links TRBV30 to TRBJ1-2; TRBD1 might be the D (5 bases). Trimming pared 4 bases from V and 6 bases from J, leaving 21 bases between. Per the germline V gene, CDR1 is GTSNPN and CDR2 is SVGIG (reference sequence). CDR3 length: 15 amino acids. Here the CDR3 reads CAWTKKGVGLDGYTF. CDR3 bases: TGTGCCTGGACCAAAAAAGGGGTTGGTTTGGATGGCTACACCTTC.

The chain uses TRBV5-1 and TRBJ1-1; possible D gene TRBD1, 6 bases. CDR3 length: 13 amino acids. Germline V gene lookup returns CDR1 SGHRS and CDR2 YFSETQ. V lost 4 bases and J 10 bases, leaving 17 bases between the germline ends. The CDR3 loop reads CASSPEGGLGAFF. The CDR3 coding sequence is TGCGCCAGCAGCCCCGAGGGGGGGCTGGGAGCTTTCTTT.

With regard to this clone: Within the sample, other DNA sequences also encode this same CDR3. This chain links TRBV12-3 or TRBV12-4 with TRBJ1-2; D might be TRBD1 (6 bases). With 5 bases removed from V and 2 bases from J, the gap between germline ends came to 9 bases. The CDR3 consists of 13 residues. The CDR3 loop reads CASSPQGNYGYTF. The CDR3 DNA reads TGTGCCAGCAGTCCTCAGGGGAACTATGGCTACACCTTC.

This clone was observed once. V is TRBV20-1 and J is TRBJ1-2; TRBD1 might be the D (6 bases). The CDR3 contains 11 residues. CDR1 and CDR2 from the germline V gene are DFQATT and SNEGSKA (reference sequence). The germline V and J ends were trimmed by 5 bases and 4 bases, with 8 bases remaining between them. The CDR3 coding sequence is TGCAGTGCTTTGGACAGCTATGGCTACACCTTC. It yields the protein CSALDSYGYTF.

This clone occurred once. The V and J genes are TRBV11-3 and TRBJ1-1; D not resolved. Trimming shortened V by 4 bases and J by 6 bases, and 15 bases separated the two germline ends. Germline CDR1 reads SGHNT; CDR2 reads YENEEA. The CDR3 contains 14 residues. CDR3 sequence (DNA): TGTGCCAGCAGCTCGCGCCCCGGAGGTGCTGAAGCTTTCTTT. Its translation: CASSSRPGGAEAFF. The full variable domain, with the rest looked up from reference TRBV11-3 and TRBJ1-1, is EAGVVQSPRYKIIEKKQPVAFWCNPISGHNTLYWYLQNLGQGPELLIRYENEEAVDDSQLPKDRFSAERLKGVDSTLKIQPAELGDSAVYLCASSSRPGGAEAFFGQGTRLTVV.

The DNA of the CDR3 is TGTGCCTGGAGTGTATCTTTAGCCGGGGAGGGGTACGAGCAGTACTTC. Translated: CAWSVSLAGEGYEQYF. The V call is TRBV30, the J call TRBJ2-7, with 7 nucleotides matching TRBD2. The CDR3 is made up of 16 amino acids. V shed 0 bases, J shed 4 bases, and the junction held 12 bases outside the gene matches. Germline lookup yields CDR1 GTSNPN and CDR2 SVGIG (reference sequence).

The V and J genes are TRBV28 and TRBJ2-3, with D possibly TRBD1 on 6 matching bases. Trimming took 10 bases from V and 6 from J, leaving 20 bases between them. Per the germline V gene, CDR1 is MDHEN and CDR2 is SYDVKM. This CDR3 comprises 14 residues. The CDR3 region is CAILGPGTSDTQYF. The CDR3 region has the DNA TGTGCCATTCTCGGGCCGGGGACAAGTGATACGCAGTATTTT.

The CDR3 nucleotides are TGTGCCTGGAGTGTAGCGGGGTGGGAGACCCAGTACTTC. Translating gives CAWSVAGWETQYF. This chain connects TRBV30 to TRBJ2-5; 7 nucleotides align to TRBD2. CDR3 length: 13 residues. CDR1 and CDR2 from the germline V gene are GTSNPN and SVGIG (reference sequence). Trimming removed 0 bases from V and 5 bases from J; junction bases left unmatched: 3.

This clone appeared a single time. V gene TRBV5-4 combines with J gene TRBJ2-1; tentatively, D is TRBD1 (5 bases). Germline assignment: CDR1 SGHNT and CDR2 YYREEE (reference sequence). Trimming left V 3 bases short and J 6 bases short, with 16 bases between. This CDR3 region has 15 residues. This CDR3 reads CASSSSVVGLNEQFF. The CDR3 bases are TGTGCCAGCAGCTCTTCAGTGGTGGGGCTCAATGAGCAGTTCTTC. The variable domain in full, completed from reference TRBV5-4 and TRBJ2-1, reads ETGVTQSPTHLIKTRGQQVTLRCSSQSGHNTVSWYQQALGQGPQFIFQYYREEENGRGNFPPRFSGLQFPNYSSELNVNALELDDSALYLCASSSSVVGLNEQFFGPGTRLTVL.

The CDR3 DNA reads as TGTGCCAGCTCCCAGAGACAAGAAGCTTTCTTT. Translation gives CASSQRQEAFF. The chain is built from TRBV18 and TRBJ1-1; D ambiguous. CDR3 length: 11 residues. Germline V CDR1 and CDR2: KGHSH, LQKENI. Trimming shortened V by 6 bases and J by 8 bases, and 10 bases separated the two germline ends.